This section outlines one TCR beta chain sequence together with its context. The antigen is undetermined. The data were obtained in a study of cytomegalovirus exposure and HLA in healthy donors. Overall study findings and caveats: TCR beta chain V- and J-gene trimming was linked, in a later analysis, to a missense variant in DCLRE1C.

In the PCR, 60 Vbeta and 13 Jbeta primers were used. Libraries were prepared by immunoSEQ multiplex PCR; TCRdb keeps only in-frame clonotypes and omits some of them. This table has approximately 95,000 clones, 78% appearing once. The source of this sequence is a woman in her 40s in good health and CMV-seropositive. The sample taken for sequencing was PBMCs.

The CDR3 nucleotides are TGTGCCAGCAGCTTCCGGGACTTATCCTACGAGCAGTACTTC. It specifies CASSFRDLSYEQYF. This sequence joins TRBV7-8 and TRBJ2-7, with D possibly being TRBD2 (6 bases). CDR1 and CDR2 (germline): SGHVS, FQNEAQ. The length of the CDR3 is 14 residues. Trimming left V 3 bases short and J 1 base short, with 10 bases between.